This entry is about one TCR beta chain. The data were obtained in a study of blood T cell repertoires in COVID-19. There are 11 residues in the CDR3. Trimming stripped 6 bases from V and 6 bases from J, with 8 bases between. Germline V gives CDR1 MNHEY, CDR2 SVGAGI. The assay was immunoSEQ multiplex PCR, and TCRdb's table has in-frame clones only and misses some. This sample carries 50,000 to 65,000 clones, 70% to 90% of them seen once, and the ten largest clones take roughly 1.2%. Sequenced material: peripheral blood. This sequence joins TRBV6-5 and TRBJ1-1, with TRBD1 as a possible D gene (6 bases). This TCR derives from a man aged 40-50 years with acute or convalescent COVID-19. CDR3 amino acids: CASSWTAEAFF. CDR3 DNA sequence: TGTGCCAGCAGCTGGACAGCTGAAGCTTTCTTT.